This T cell receptor beta chain was sequenced in a study of cytomegalovirus exposure and HLA in healthy donors. 60 Vbeta and 13 Jbeta primers were used in PCR. The assay was immunoSEQ multiplex PCR, and TCRdb's table has in-frame clones only and misses some. The table shows roughly 160,000 clones, with about three quarters occurring only once. Losses at the gene ends were 6 bases for V and 4 bases for J; bases not matched to a gene: 5. CDR1 is SNHLY and CDR2 is FYNNEI in the germline V gene. The CDR3 runs 13 residues. Material: PBMCs. The chain employs TRBV2 and TRBJ1-1, with TRBD1 identical over 7 bases. The receptor comes from a girl aged 5 to 17 in good health and CMV-seronegative. CDR3 DNA: TGTGCCAGCAGAGACAGGGTGAGCACTGAAGCTTTCTTT. This translates into CASRDRVSTEAFF.